A single sample gave rise to the 10 T cell receptor beta chains below, sequenced in a study of cytomegalovirus exposure and HLA in healthy donors. Only in-frame clones appear in the TCRdb table, and some are missing; sequencing was by immunoSEQ multiplex PCR. The sample consists of 300,000 to 400,000 clones, roughly 86% of them appearing once. Input material: PBMCs. These receptors all stem from a man aged 25 to 40 in good health and CMV-seronegative.

This chain links TRBV11-3 with TRBJ2-2; TRBD1 might be the D (6 bases). The CDR3 has 16 amino acids. V lost 1 base and J 6 bases, leaving 15 bases between the germline ends. In germline, CDR1 is SGHNT, CDR2 YENEEA. The DNA for the CDR3 is TGTGCCAGCAGCTTAGGGGGACAAGGTTTCGCCGGGGAGCTGTTTTTT. This codes for CASSLGGQGFAGELFF.

V gene TRBV11-2 combines with J gene TRBJ1-1; D may be TRBD1 (5 bases). The V gene lost 3 bases and the J gene lost 3 bases, with 14 bases spanning the gap. Germline CDR1 SGHAT, CDR2 FQNNGV. The CDR3 extends over 15 amino acids. The CDR3: CASSFTRGGDTEAFF. CDR3 sequence (DNA): TGTGCCAGCAGCTTCACGAGGGGCGGGGACACTGAAGCTTTCTTT.

The J gene is TRBJ1-2, the V gene TRBV5-1; D is perhaps TRBD1 (6 bases). The CDR3 covers 16 residues. V was cut by 1 base and J by 6 bases, with 19 bases left in between. The germline CDR1 and CDR2 sequences are SGHRS and YFSETQ. Here the CDR3 DNA reads TGCGCCAGCAGCTTGAGGGCGTCAGGGGATTTTGATGGCTACACCTTC. It yields the protein CASSLRASGDFDGYTF.

The V call is TRBV27, the J call TRBJ1-4; the D is unclear. CDR3 length equals 15 residues. Germline V gives CDR1 MNHEY, CDR2 SMNVEV (reference sequence). Deletions cut 0 bases from V and 4 bases from J, with 9 bases between. CDR3 sequence reads: CASSLSGRVNEKLFF. The CDR3 bases are TGTGCCAGCAGTTTATCCGGGCGGGTTAATGAAAAACTGTTTTTT.

The CDR3: CASSQDRAGGTRYNEQFF. CDR3 nucleotide sequence: TGTGCCAGCAGCCAAGATCGAGCGGGGGGCACCCGATACAATGAGCAGTTCTTC. The genes are TRBV14 and TRBJ2-1; 9 bases are a match to TRBD2. Germline V gene sequence: CDR1 SGHDN, CDR2 FVKESK. V lost 0 bases, J lost 4 bases, and 10 bases stayed unmatched. The CDR3 is 18 amino acids.

This clone was seen a few times. The chain recombines TRBV4-1 with TRBJ1-5; D gene unclear. CDR3 size: 15 residues. Per the germline V gene, CDR1 is MGHRA and CDR2 is YSYEKL. Trimming removed 1 base at V and 1 base at J, with 8 bases between. The DNA for the CDR3 is TGCGCCAGCAGCCAAGCGCTCGGGAGCAATCAGCCCCAGCATTTT. The encoded protein is CASSQALGSNQPQHF.

This clone was observed at least ten times. The V call is TRBV13, the J call TRBJ1-4; 8 bases fit TRBD1. CDR3 length equals 14 residues. Germline CDR1 reads PRHDT; CDR2 reads FYEKMQ (reference sequence). The ends lost 3 bases at V and 14 bases at J; junction bases unmatched: 11. The CDR3 coding sequence is TGTGCCAGCAGCTTGGGGATGACAGGGGAGAAGCTGTTTTTT. Translating it yields CASSLGMTGEKLFF.

V is TRBV20-1 and J is TRBJ1-1; D remains ambiguous. The ends were cut back, 5 bases at V and 10 bases at J, with 11 bases in the middle. The CDR3 loop spans 10 amino acids. CDR1 is DFQATT, CDR2 SNEGSKA, per germline (reference sequence). CDR3 in DNA: TGCAGTGCTGGTGACGGAGTAGCTTTCTTT. Its protein product is CSAGDGVAFF.

The gene calls are TRBV7-9 and TRBJ1-1; a weak D match, TRBD1 (6 bases). V was shortened by 6 bases and J by 1 base, with 12 bases between the two germline ends. Germline V gives CDR1 SEHNR, CDR2 FQNEAQ (reference sequence). The CDR3 has 14 amino acids. CDR3 region: CASRNRARNTEAFF. CDR3 nucleotide sequence: TGTGCCAGCAGGAACAGGGCCCGGAACACTGAAGCTTTCTTT.

CDR3 protein: CASSQGEAEAFF. As DNA, the CDR3 is TGTGCCAGCAGCCAAGGGGAGGCTGAAGCTTTCTTT. The chain is built from TRBV7-9 and TRBJ1-1; D is possibly TRBD1 (5 bases). V dropped 5 bases and J dropped 6 bases, with 10 bases sitting between them. Per germline, CDR1 SEHNR and CDR2 FQNEAQ (reference sequence). CDR3 length: 12 residues.